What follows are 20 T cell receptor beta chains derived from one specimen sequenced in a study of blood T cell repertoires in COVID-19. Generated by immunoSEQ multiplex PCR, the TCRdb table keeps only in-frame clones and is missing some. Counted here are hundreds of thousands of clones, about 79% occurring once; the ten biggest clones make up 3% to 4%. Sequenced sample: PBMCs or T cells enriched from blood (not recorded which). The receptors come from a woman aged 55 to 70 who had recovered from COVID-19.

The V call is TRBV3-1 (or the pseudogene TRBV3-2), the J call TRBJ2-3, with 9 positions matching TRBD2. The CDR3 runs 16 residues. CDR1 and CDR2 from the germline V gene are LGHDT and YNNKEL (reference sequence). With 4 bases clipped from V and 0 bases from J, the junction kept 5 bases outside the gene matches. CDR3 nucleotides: TGTGCCAGCAGCCGCCGAGCGGGGGGAAGCACAGATACGCAGTATTTT. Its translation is CASSRRAGGSTDTQYF.

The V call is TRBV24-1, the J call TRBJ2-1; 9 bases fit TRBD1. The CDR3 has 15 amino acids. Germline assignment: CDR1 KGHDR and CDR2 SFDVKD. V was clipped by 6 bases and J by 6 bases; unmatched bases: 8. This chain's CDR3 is CATSKPGQGVNEQFF. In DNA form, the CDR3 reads TGTGCCACCAGTAAACCGGGACAGGGAGTCAATGAGCAGTTCTTC.

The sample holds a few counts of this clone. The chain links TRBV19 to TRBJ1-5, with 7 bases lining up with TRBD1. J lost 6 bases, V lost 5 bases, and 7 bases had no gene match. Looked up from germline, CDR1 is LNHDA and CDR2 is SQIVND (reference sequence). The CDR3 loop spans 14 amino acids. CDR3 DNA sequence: TGTGCCAGTAGTCAGAGTAACAGGGGTCAGCCCCAGCATTTT. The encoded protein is CASSQSNRGQPQHF.

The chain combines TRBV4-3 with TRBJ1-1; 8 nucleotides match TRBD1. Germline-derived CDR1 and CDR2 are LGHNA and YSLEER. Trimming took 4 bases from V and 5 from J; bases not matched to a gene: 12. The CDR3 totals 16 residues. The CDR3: CASSLDTGQGGTEAFF. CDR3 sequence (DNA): TGCGCCAGCAGCCTGGATACTGGACAGGGTGGGACTGAAGCTTTCTTT.

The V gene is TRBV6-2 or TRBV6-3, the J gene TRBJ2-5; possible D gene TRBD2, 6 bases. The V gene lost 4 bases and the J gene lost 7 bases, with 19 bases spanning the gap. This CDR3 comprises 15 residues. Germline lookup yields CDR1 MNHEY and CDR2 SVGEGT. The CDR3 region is CASSSTSPSERTQYF. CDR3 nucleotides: TGTGCCAGCAGTTCTACTAGCCCATCGGAGAGGACCCAGTACTTC.

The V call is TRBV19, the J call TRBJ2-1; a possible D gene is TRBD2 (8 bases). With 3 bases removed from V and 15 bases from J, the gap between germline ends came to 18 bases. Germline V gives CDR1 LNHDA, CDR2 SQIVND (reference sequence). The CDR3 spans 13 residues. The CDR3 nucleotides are TGTGCCAGTAGTATCTCCCGGGGGGGACAGCGGTTCTTC. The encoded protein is CASSISRGGQRFF.

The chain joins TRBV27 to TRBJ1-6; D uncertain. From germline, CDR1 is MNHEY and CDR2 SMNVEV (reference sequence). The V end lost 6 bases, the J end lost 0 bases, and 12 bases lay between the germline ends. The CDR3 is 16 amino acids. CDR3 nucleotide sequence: TGTGCCAGCAGCTCCAGTCGGAGCTCCTATAATTCACCCCTCCACTTT. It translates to CASSSSRSSYNSPLHF.

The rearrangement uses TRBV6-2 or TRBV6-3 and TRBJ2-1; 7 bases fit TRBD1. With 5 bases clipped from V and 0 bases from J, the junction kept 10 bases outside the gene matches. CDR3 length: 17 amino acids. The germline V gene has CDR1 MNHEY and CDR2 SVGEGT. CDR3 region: CASSGRDSRSSYNEQFF. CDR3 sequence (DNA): TGTGCCAGCAGTGGCAGGGACAGCCGAAGCTCCTACAATGAGCAGTTCTTC.

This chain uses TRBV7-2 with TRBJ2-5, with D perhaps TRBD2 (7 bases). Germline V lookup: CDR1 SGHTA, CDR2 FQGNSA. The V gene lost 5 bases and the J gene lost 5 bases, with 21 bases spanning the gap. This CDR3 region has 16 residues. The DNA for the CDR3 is TGTGCCAGCAGCCGGAGGGCGTCGGGGGGCAAGGAGACCCAGTACTTC. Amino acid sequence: CASSRRASGGKETQYF.

The CDR3 protein is CASRLTDGGWNQPQHF. The CDR3 DNA reads TGCGCCAGCAGACTTACCGACGGGGGATGGAATCAGCCCCAGCATTTT. V gene TRBV4-1 combines with J gene TRBJ1-5; tentative D call: TRBD1 (5 bases). The CDR3 sequence is 16 residues long. V gave up 6 bases and J gave up 4 bases, with 19 bases separating them. Germline V gives CDR1 MGHRA, CDR2 YSYEKL.

The CDR3 nucleotides read TGTGCCACCAGCAGAGATATGGGGGGAGAGACCCAGTACTTC. Translation: CATSRDMGGETQYF. The chain uses TRBV15 and TRBJ2-5; a possible D gene is TRBD2 (6 bases). Looked up from germline, CDR1 is LNHNV and CDR2 is YYDKDF (reference sequence). This CDR3 is built from 14 residues. Trimming took 0 bases from V and 4 from J, leaving 9 bases between them.

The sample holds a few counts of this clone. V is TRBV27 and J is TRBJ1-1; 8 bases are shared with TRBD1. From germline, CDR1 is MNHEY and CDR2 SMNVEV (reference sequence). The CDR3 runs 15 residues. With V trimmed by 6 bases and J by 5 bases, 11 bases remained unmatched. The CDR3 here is CASRSTQGARTEAFF. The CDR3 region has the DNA TGTGCCAGCAGGTCGACCCAGGGGGCCAGAACTGAAGCTTTCTTT.

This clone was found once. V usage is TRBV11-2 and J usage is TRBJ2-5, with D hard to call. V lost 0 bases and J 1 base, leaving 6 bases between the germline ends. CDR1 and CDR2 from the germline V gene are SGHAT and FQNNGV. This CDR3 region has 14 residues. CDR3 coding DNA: TGTGCCAGCAGCTTAGAACGGTTCCAAGAGACCCAGTACTTC. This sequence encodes CASSLERFQETQYF.

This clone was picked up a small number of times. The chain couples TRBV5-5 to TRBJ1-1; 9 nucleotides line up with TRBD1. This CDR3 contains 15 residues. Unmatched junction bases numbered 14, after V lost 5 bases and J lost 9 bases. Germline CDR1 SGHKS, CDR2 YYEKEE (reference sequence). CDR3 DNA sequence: TGTGCCAGCAGTAGACAGGGGGTTAATCCCCTTAAAGCTTTCTTT. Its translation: CASSRQGVNPLKAFF.

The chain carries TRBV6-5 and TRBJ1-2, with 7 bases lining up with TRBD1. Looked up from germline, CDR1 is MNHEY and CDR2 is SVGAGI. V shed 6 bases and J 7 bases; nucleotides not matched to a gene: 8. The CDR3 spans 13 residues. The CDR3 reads CASRTGIRGGYTF. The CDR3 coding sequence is TGTGCCAGCAGGACAGGGATTCGAGGTGGCTACACCTTC.

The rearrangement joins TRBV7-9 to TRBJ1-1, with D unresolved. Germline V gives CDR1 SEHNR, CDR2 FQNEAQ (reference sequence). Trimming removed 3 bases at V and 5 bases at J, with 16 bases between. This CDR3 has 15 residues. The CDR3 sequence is CASSFESLGRTEAFF. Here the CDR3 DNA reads TGTGCCAGCAGCTTTGAGTCACTAGGGAGGACTGAAGCTTTCTTT.

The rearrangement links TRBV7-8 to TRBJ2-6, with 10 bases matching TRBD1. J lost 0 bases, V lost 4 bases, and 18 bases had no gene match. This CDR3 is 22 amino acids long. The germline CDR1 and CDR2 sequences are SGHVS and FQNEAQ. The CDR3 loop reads CASSSWVTGGGLGHSGANVLTF. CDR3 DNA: TGTGCCAGCAGCTCCTGGGTGACAGGGGGCGGTTTGGGGCACTCTGGGGCCAACGTCCTGACTTTC.

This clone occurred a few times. CDR3 amino acids: CASSDLGAISGNTIYF. The DNA of the CDR3 is TGCGCCAGCAGTGATTTAGGGGCGATCTCTGGAAACACCATATATTTT. The V and J genes are TRBV10-1 and TRBJ1-3, with D tentatively TRBD1 (5 bases). The length of the CDR3 is 16 residues. Germline V gene data show CDR1 as WNHNN and CDR2 as SYGVQD (reference sequence). V dropped 3 bases and J dropped 0 bases, with 12 bases sitting between them.

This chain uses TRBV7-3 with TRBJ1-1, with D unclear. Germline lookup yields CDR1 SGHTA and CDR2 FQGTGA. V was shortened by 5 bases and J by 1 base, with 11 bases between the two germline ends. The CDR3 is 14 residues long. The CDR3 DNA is TGTGCCAGCAGCCGAGGGAGGGAGAACACTGAAGCTTTCTTT. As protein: CASSRGRENTEAFF. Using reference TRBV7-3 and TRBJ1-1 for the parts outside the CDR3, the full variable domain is GAGVSQTPSNKVTEKGKYVELRCDPISGHTALYWYRQSLGQGPEFLIYFQGTGAADDSGLPNDRFFAVRPEGSVSTLKIQRTERGDSAVYLCASSRGRENTEAFFGQGTRLTVV.

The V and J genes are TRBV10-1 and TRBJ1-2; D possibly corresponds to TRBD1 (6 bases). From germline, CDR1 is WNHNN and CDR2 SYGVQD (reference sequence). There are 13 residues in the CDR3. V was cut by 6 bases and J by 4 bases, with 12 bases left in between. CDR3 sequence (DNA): TGCGCCAGCAGAGAAGGGACAACCTATGGCTACACCTTC. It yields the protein CASREGTTYGYTF.